The 23 T cell receptor beta chains reported below all come from one sample, sequenced in a study of glioma-infiltrating T cells after dendritic cell vaccination. Time point in this sample: after dendritic cell vaccination, including at tumor progression/relapse. Clones were sequenced by immunoSEQ multiplex PCR, and TCRdb holds only the in-frame ones, with some missing. Of 110,000 or so clones listed, around 90% were seen once; the top ten hold approximately 2.7%. This material consisted of blood, taken after dendritic cell vaccination. The receptors come from a human donor with glioblastoma.

V is TRBV27 and J is TRBJ2-7; possible D gene TRBD2, 5 bases. The CDR3 runs 14 residues. CDR1 MNHEY and CDR2 SMNVEV come from the germline V gene (reference sequence). V lost 6 bases and J 6 bases, leaving 18 bases between the germline ends. The CDR3 region is CASSFKRADGEQYF. In DNA form, the CDR3 reads TGTGCCAGCAGCTTTAAGAGGGCGGATGGCGAGCAGTACTTC.

This chain connects TRBV10-3 to TRBJ2-3; D remains unclear. From germline, CDR1 is ENHRY and CDR2 SYGVKD. The CDR3 has 14 residues. V shed 1 base and J shed 1 base, with 6 bases lying between them. This CDR3 is CAISELEGTDTQYF. The DNA of the CDR3 is TGTGCCATCAGTGAGTTAGAGGGCACAGATACGCAGTATTTT.

The rearrangement joins TRBV7-9 to TRBJ1-2; TRBD1 agrees at 8 bases. There are 14 residues in the CDR3. Trimming cost V 5 bases and J 7 bases; bases outside gene matches: 9. CDR1 and CDR2 from the germline V gene are SEHNR and FQNEAQ (reference sequence). The CDR3 DNA reads as TGTGCCAGCAGCCCTCAGGGGGCGGCGAGTGGCTACACCTTC. Its translation: CASSPQGAASGYTF.

This clone occurred once. This CDR3 reads CASSFGGAYEQYF. DNA of the CDR3: TGTGCCAGCAGCTTCGGGGGTGCCTACGAGCAGTACTTC. The chain is built from TRBV11-3 and TRBJ2-7; a possible D gene is TRBD2 (6 bases). Trimming took off 3 bases at V and 2 bases at J, with 8 bases between the two ends. This CDR3 region has 13 residues. Germline V CDR1 and CDR2: SGHNT, YENEEA.

V is TRBV7-2 and J is TRBJ2-7, with TRBD1 matching 8 bases. CDR3 size: 15 residues. Germline loops: CDR1 SGHTA, CDR2 FQGNSA. Trimming removed 2 bases from V and 2 bases from J; junction bases left unmatched: 5. CDR3 nucleotides: TGTGCCAGCAGCTTACAGGGGGCAAGCGCCTACGAGCAGTACTTC. Its translation is CASSLQGASAYEQYF.

The chain carries TRBV5-1 and TRBJ2-1, with 11 positions matching TRBD1. Per germline, CDR1 SGHRS and CDR2 YFSETQ. This CDR3 contains 19 residues. J gave up 1 base and V 6 bases, and 15 bases lay outside the gene matches. The CDR3 loop reads CASKLSGTGGLISYNEQFF. The DNA of the CDR3 is TGCGCCAGCAAACTCTCCGGGACAGGGGGTTTAATTTCCTACAATGAGCAGTTCTTC.

This chain connects TRBV4-1 to TRBJ2-3, with D possibly being TRBD2 (5 bases). Per the germline V gene, CDR1 is MGHRA and CDR2 is YSYEKL. The CDR3 has 15 residues. The ends were cut back, 4 bases at V and 6 bases at J, with 17 bases in the middle. This CDR3 is CASSLAPPGTDTQYF. In DNA form, the CDR3 reads TGCGCCAGCAGCCTAGCCCCCCCGGGAACGGATACGCAGTATTTT.

J is TRBJ2-3 and V is TRBV30; TRBD2 matches at 8 bases. J lost 2 bases, V lost 3 bases, and 7 bases had no gene match. Germline loops: CDR1 GTSNPN, CDR2 SVGIG (reference sequence). This CDR3 region has 15 residues. DNA of the CDR3: TGTGCCTGGAGGAAGGTAGCGGGGTTCACAGATACGCAGTATTTT. As protein: CAWRKVAGFTDTQYF.

V usage is TRBV2 and J usage is TRBJ2-1, with 11 bases matching TRBD2. Germline CDR1 is SNHLY and CDR2 is FYNNEI. V shed 5 bases, J shed 8 bases, and the junction held 8 bases outside the gene matches. CDR3 size: 15 residues. The CDR3 nucleotides read TGTGCCAGCAGTCGAACGACTAGCGGGGTCTATGAGCAGTTCTTC. This codes for CASSRTTSGVYEQFF.

The rearrangement joins TRBV25-1 to TRBJ1-2; 9 positions match TRBD1. After removal of 1 base from V and 8 bases from J, the junction contained 5 bases not matched to a gene. There are 14 residues in the CDR3. Germline CDR1 reads MGHDK; CDR2 reads SYGVNS. CDR3 residues: CASSEWDRAVGYTF. The DNA of the CDR3 is TGTGCCAGCAGTGAATGGGACAGGGCTGTCGGCTACACCTTC.

This clone was counted only a few times. The chain combines TRBV10-3 with TRBJ2-2; D is possibly TRBD2 (7 bases). Germline lookup yields CDR1 ENHRY and CDR2 SYGVKD. The CDR3 totals 14 residues. V dropped 7 bases and J dropped 5 bases, with 14 bases sitting between them. The chain's CDR3 is CAITKGGDTGELFF. In DNA form, the CDR3 reads TGTGCCATCACCAAAGGGGGGGATACCGGGGAGCTGTTTTTT.

This clone was seen once. The J gene is TRBJ1-1, the V gene TRBV27, with D possibly TRBD1 on 5 matching bases. Germline V CDR1 and CDR2: MNHEY, SMNVEV (reference sequence). This CDR3 has 17 amino acids. The V end was cut by 1 base, the J end by 4 bases, with 19 bases between. The CDR3, as DNA: TGTGCCAGCAGTTTATTATCACCTCGTCAGGGTTTCACTGAAGCTTTCTTT. Amino acid sequence: CASSLLSPRQGFTEAFF.

The J gene is TRBJ2-7, the V gene TRBV7-9, with D unclear. This CDR3 has 13 residues. Germline-derived CDR1 and CDR2 are SEHNR and FQNEAQ (reference sequence). Trimming cost V 7 bases and J 3 bases, with 13 bases left between them. The CDR3 is CASTTGPVYEQYF. The CDR3 region has the DNA TGTGCCAGCACCACCGGTCCCGTCTACGAGCAGTACTTC.

The J gene is TRBJ2-1, the V gene TRBV5-4; 9 bases map to TRBD2. This CDR3 has 18 residues. The germline V gene encodes CDR1 SGHNT and CDR2 YYREEE (reference sequence). V shed 0 bases, J shed 6 bases, and the junction held 13 bases outside the gene matches. The CDR3 sequence is CASSLGTMGAGGGNEQFF. CDR3 coding DNA: TGTGCCAGCAGCTTGGGGACTATGGGAGCGGGAGGCGGCAATGAGCAGTTCTTC.

This chain joins TRBV2 and TRBJ2-3, with 10 bases aligning to TRBD2. V lost 5 bases and J lost 4; bases outside the gene matches: 6. CDR3 size: 15 residues. CDR1 is SNHLY, CDR2 FYNNEI, per germline. The CDR3 nucleotides are TGTGCCAGCAGTTCTCTAGCGGGAGTTGCAGATACGCAGTATTTT. This codes for CASSSLAGVADTQYF.

The rearrangement links TRBV5-1 to TRBJ2-3; TRBD1 is a possible D gene (5 bases). Between the trimmed V and J ends, which lost 0 bases and 5 bases, there was a span of 10 bases. The CDR3 runs to 14 residues. The germline CDR1 and CDR2 sequences are SGHRS and YFSETQ. The CDR3: CASSLAGLGDTQYF. In DNA form, the CDR3 reads TGCGCCAGCAGCTTGGCAGGGTTGGGAGATACGCAGTATTTT.

The genes are TRBV12-5 and TRBJ1-2; 7 nucleotides match TRBD1. CDR1 and CDR2 (germline): LGHNT, FRNRAP. V lost 6 bases, J lost 7 bases, and 8 bases stayed unmatched. The CDR3 runs 13 residues. CDR3 DNA: TGTGCTAGTGGGATTGACAGGGTCAGTGGCTACACCTTC. It yields the protein CASGIDRVSGYTF.

The chain links TRBV25-1 to TRBJ1-5, with D unclear. The germline V gene has CDR1 MGHDK and CDR2 SYGVNS. There are 14 residues in the CDR3. V was shortened by 6 bases and J by 2 bases, with 11 bases between the two germline ends. The CDR3 here is CASRLSLGNQPQHF. The CDR3 nucleotides read TGTGCCAGCAGGCTAAGCCTGGGCAATCAGCCCCAGCATTTT.

The rearrangement joins TRBV27 to TRBJ1-3; possibly TRBD1 for D (5 bases). The ends were cut back, 1 base at V and 4 bases at J, with 20 bases in the middle. Germline V gene data show CDR1 as MNHEY and CDR2 as SMNVEV (reference sequence). The CDR3 contains 18 residues. This chain's CDR3 is CASSLLAPEGSSGNTIYF. The CDR3 bases are TGTGCCAGCAGTTTATTGGCCCCGGAGGGGTCGTCCGGAAACACCATATATTTT.

V is TRBV2 and J is TRBJ2-5, with D tentatively TRBD1 (6 bases). The length of the CDR3 is 13 residues. The germline V gene encodes CDR1 SNHLY and CDR2 FYNNEI. V shed 6 bases and J shed 1 base, with 9 bases lying between them. CDR3 DNA: TGTGCCAGCAGACAGGGAGCCCAAGAGACCCAGTACTTC. This codes for CASRQGAQETQYF.

The chain is built from TRBV2 and TRBJ1-1; 7 nucleotides agree with TRBD1. Losses at the gene ends were 4 bases for V and 6 bases for J; bases not matched to a gene: 8. The CDR3 loop spans 14 amino acids. CDR1 is SNHLY and CDR2 is FYNNEI in the germline V gene. In DNA form, the CDR3 reads TGTGCCAGCAGTGGGGGGCGACAGGGCTCTGAAGCTTTCTTT. It is translated as CASSGGRQGSEAFF.

This clone turned up a few times. This rearrangement joins TRBV19 to TRBJ1-6; 11 positions agree with TRBD1. The V segment lost 3 bases and the J segment 6 bases; nucleotides outside the gene matches: 7. Germline V lookup: CDR1 LNHDA, CDR2 SQIVND (reference sequence). The CDR3 is 17 amino acids. The CDR3: CASSISGQGVGNSPLHF. As DNA, the CDR3 is TGTGCCAGTAGTATCTCGGGACAGGGGGTGGGTAATTCACCCCTCCACTTT.

J is TRBJ2-5 and V is TRBV5-1; TRBD2 matches at 8 bases. This CDR3 is built from 14 residues. Germline-derived CDR1 and CDR2 are SGHRS and YFSETQ. The trim removed 7 bases at V and 5 bases at J, leaving 10 bases unmatched. The CDR3, as DNA: TGCGCCAGCCGCGGGGGGCAGGTCGGGGAGACCCAGTACTTC. Its translation: CASRGGQVGETQYF.